This T cell receptor beta chain was sequenced in a study of blood T cell repertoires in COVID-19. The CDR3 length is 14 residues. The germline CDR1 and CDR2 sequences are KGHSH and LQKENI. Trimming removed 4 bases at V and 1 base at J, with 10 bases between. Assay: immunoSEQ multiplex PCR; the TCRdb copy retains only in-frame clones and omits some. The repertoire has some 130,000 clones, about 89% of them found once; the top ten carry roughly 3.6%. Sequenced material: peripheral blood. The V call is TRBV18, the J call TRBJ1-2, with D uncertain. This TCR was recovered from a woman in her sixties or seventies with acute or convalescent COVID-19. The CDR3 DNA follows: TGTGCCAGCTCACTTGGGAGAGATAACTATGGCTACACCTTC. It codes for CASSLGRDNYGYTF.